This TCR beta chain came from a study of radiation and T cells in renal cell carcinoma (dated by TCRdb to the early 2020s). Regarding the complete study: In total, fewer than 55 samples, comprising 25 or so tumors and some 27 peripheral blood samples, were subjected to TCR beta sequencing. The final blood draw was performed at 4 weeks after radiation, at the same time as nephrectomy. Across all 53 samples, roughly 3,700,000 unique CDR3 nucleotide sequences encoding 2 million to 3 million unique CDR3 amino acid sequences were identified. Beyond this particular receptor, the publication reports: Tracking of blood repertoire dynamics stopped at approximately four weeks after treatment, with no follow-up past that point. Top tumor clonotypes rose in blood from baseline to 2 weeks post-radiation, then contracted by 4 weeks, suggesting transient expansion of tumor-resident clones. Because pretreatment tumor biopsies were not available, the study could not determine whether clonotypes were already present within the tumor at baseline. With a single-armed trial design, the study had no way to address how radiation dose or scheduling affects the TCR repertoire.

The immunoSEQ kit was used, according to the manufacturer's recommendations, to generate TCR beta libraries from genomic DNA. For library preparation, a first multiplex PCR was performed with proprietary primers, followed by a second PCR in which unique barcodes were added, and bead cleanups were performed after each round. A positive control reaction and a negative control reaction, both provided in the kit, were run with every batch of samples. The final libraries were assessed on an Agilent 4200 TapeStation D1000 ScreenTape, pooled by volume, and quantified by qPCR. Sequencing ran on an Illumina NextSeq500 with a MidOutput 150-cycle cartridge, using 156 Read1 and 15 Index1 cycles with kit custom primers. The pooled library was loaded at approximately 0.98 pM with approximately 20% PhiX control spiked in. Concerning the study's data processing: The vendor-processed data were analyzed in R, and a clonotype was defined as all T cells that share the same CDR3 nucleotide sequence. In the clone abundance analyses, frequencies in each sample were normalized to that sample's 10,000 most abundant clones. Before analysis, public T cell clones were removed, and these numbered fewer than six per sample on average. A difference in abundance of at least 32-fold between compartments was used to define tumor-enriched and baseline blood-enriched clonotypes. A beta-binomial differential abundance model was applied to find clonotypes that expanded or contracted between blood time points. Tumor-blood repertoire similarity was measured with the Baroni-Urbani and Buser coefficient, and group comparisons used two-tailed Wilcoxon tests in R. What TCRdb holds here is the immuneACCESS table cut down to in-frame rearrangements. Part of the clones is not present; checked against another copy, under half of the missing clones reflect an unresolved V gene, and the others are unexplained. The V and J calls and clone size were taken over from that table, and D and trimming were inferred from the DNA. A total of 40,000 to 50,000 clones appear in this sample, 80% to 85% of them only once. The top ten clonotypes cover 25% to 30% of the sample.

Comment on this clone: This clone's antigen is unknown. Base qualities are not recorded, but no much larger clone differs from it by a single base.

The sample's time point, from its label and the paper: blood 4 weeks post-SBRT, at nephrectomy. In the paper's terms, the treatment or condition label means: 15 Gy SBRT to primary tumor, nephrectomy 4 weeks later. The samples were obtained from a clinical trial, where primary renal cell carcinomas were treated with 15 Gy stereotactic body radiation therapy and then removed by nephrectomy 4 weeks afterward. To track tumor-enriched clonotypes, serial peripheral blood was sampled from radiation-treated patients at baseline and at 2 weeks and 4 weeks after SBRT. All patients had renal cell carcinoma with clear cell pathology. Genomic DNA for TCR sequencing was prepared using the QIAamp DNA Blood Mini Kit (Qiagen). The analyses included just those samples that passed every quality control check. There are 14 amino acids in the CDR3, from cysteine to phenylalanine inclusive. Only the CDR3 region is kept as DNA, spanning 42 bases read in frame from base 1. From a lookup of the germline V gene, CDR1 and CDR2 are MNHEY and SVGAGI. The germline V end is reduced by 0 bases and the J end by 5 bases; junction bases left unmatched: 3.

The chain uses TRBV6-5 and TRBJ2-5, and 7 bases in between align with TRBD1. This TCR came from a woman aged 70-85 years with renal cell carcinoma. Sequencing used blood, obtained from a patient whose treatment included radiotherapy and nephrectomy. The nucleotide sequence is TGTGCCAGCAGTTACTCGAAGGGGGCGGAGACCCAGTACTTC. Its protein product is CASSYSKGAETQYF.